These T cell receptor beta chains were read from a single sample in a study of T cells in Graves' hyperthyroidism and ophthalmopathy. Each CDR3 protein is one row after TCRdb ran MiXCR on the multiplex PCR reads. The data hold about 580,000 distinct CDR3 sequences, with 35% to 55% observed a single time. Sequencing was carried out using peripheral blood or thyroid tissue (not recorded which). All receptors derive from a woman under 30 with Graves' hyperthyroidism. Both conserved end residues are part of each CDR3. D genes are given only for firm matches. Only some rows state a clone size, as once, few, many or a class for expanded clones.

V gene	J gene	clone size	D gene	CDR3 DNA	CDR3 protein
TRBV15	TRBJ1-1	NA	NA	TGTGCCACCAGCAGTTCCAGGGGTGAAGCTTTCTTT	CATSSSRGEAFF
TRBV7-9	TRBJ1-6	NA	NA	TGTGCCAGCAGTCTTACGGCGGCTAGCGAACACTACGTCCACTTT	CASSLTAASEHYVHF
TRBV5-1	TRBJ1-5	many	NA	TGCGCCAGCAGCTTGGAGGGCAGGGCTGAGCCCCAGCATTTT	CASSLEGRAEPQHF
TRBV19	TRBJ2-5	many	TRBD1	TGTGCCAGTAGTGCCCGAAACCTGGACAGGTTTTGGGAGACCCAGTACTTC	CASSARNLDRFWETQYF
TRBV7-8	TRBJ1-5	many	NA	TGTGCCAGCAGCCCCCGCAGGGACTATAGCAATCAGCCCCAGCATTTT	CASSPRRDYSNQPQHF
TRBV27	TRBJ1-5	many	NA	TGTGCCAGCAGTTCCGCGGACAGCCCGCAGGCCCAGCATTTT	CASSSADSPQAQHF
TRBV12-3/TRBV12-4	TRBJ1-2	NA	NA	TGTGCCAGCAGCCCTGCTGGCTACACCTTC	CASSPAGYTF
TRBV7-2	TRBJ2-7	NA	NA	TGTGCCAATAGCCTTCAGGTTGGGTACGAGCAGTACTTC	CANSLQVGYEQYF
TRBV7-2	TRBJ1-4	many	NA	TGTGCCAGCAGCTTACGCCCCCTAGGAGGTGAAAAACTGTTTTTT	CASSLRPLGGEKLFF
TRBV29-1	TRBJ2-7	many	TRBD1	TGCAGCGTCAGATCTGGGCAGGGGGCATACGAGCAGTACTTC	CSVRSGQGAYEQYF
TRBV12-3/TRBV12-4	TRBJ2-6	many	TRBD1	TGTGCCAGCAGTATACGGACAGGGATCATCTCTGGGGCCAACGTCCTGACTTTC	CASSIRTGIISGANVLTF
TRBV20-1	TRBJ1-5	many	NA	TGCAGTGCTGGGGACCTCAATCAGCCCCAGCATTTT	CSAGDLNQPQHF
TRBV19	TRBJ1-3	few	NA	TGTGCCAGTACCCCTACGAGGAGCTCTGGAAACACCATATATTTT	CASTPTRSSGNTIYF
TRBV20-1	TRBJ2-5	NA	TRBD1	TGCAGTGCCCTTACCGGCGGGACAGGAGGTCAGCCCCAGTACTTC	CSALTGGTGGQPQYF
TRBV10-3	TRBJ2-7	few	TRBD1	TGTGCCATCAGGACCGGGACAGGTTACAATGAGCAGTACTTC	CAIRTGTGYNEQYF
TRBV2	TRBJ2-1	few	NA	TGTGCCGGGGCTGTCCAGGAGCAGTTCTTC	CAGAVQEQFF
TRBV20-1	TRBJ1-2	many	NA	TGCAGTGCTAGAGATCCCGACGCAGGGAACTATGGCTACACCTTC	CSARDPDAGNYGYTF